The T cell receptor (beta chain) under discussion was sequenced for a study of blood T cell repertoires in COVID-19. Study background: Spain, Italy and the United States supplied samples that represented acute and convalescent COVID-19.

Using immunoSEQ multiplex PCR, the repertoire was profiled, and TCRdb retains in-frame clones only, with some absent. The sample holds hundreds of thousands of clones, over 75% seen once. The CDR3 runs 15 residues. Per the germline V gene, CDR1 is MNHEY and CDR2 is SVGAGI. The ends lost 7 bases at V and 10 bases at J; junction bases unmatched: 12. Study members were between about 18 and 95 years old and lived in over 20 US regions. Cohorts were based on clinical histories the participants reported. Sample: PBMCs or T cells enriched from blood (not recorded which). V gene TRBV6-5 combines with J gene TRBJ2-1; TRBD2 matches 11 bases. The receptor was isolated from a woman between 40 and 50 years old who had recovered from COVID-19. As DNA, the CDR3 is TGTGCCAGCAAGTCGGAGTCTAGCGGGAGGCCAGAGCAGTTCTTC. The encoded protein is CASKSESSGRPEQFF.